This is a list of T cell receptor beta chains from one sample in a study of T-cell reconstitution after alpha-beta-depleted transplantation in children. TCRdb analysed the PCR reads with MiXCR anew, one entry per CDR3 protein. The data show fewer than 550,000 distinct CDR3 sequences, roughly 11% seen once. Specimen: PBMCs, mostly from graft donor cells, collected 180 days after TCRalphabeta/CD19-depleted stem cell transplant. Receptors originate from a female patient aged 2 to 10 who had a stem cell transplant for aplastic anemia, so the T cells may come from the graft donor. Each CDR3 is given with its conserved first and last residue. D genes are given only for firm matches. Only some rows state a clone size, as once, few, many or a class for expanded clones.

d_gene | abundance | j_gene | v_gene | CDR3nt | CDR3aa
TRBD2 | many | TRBJ2-7 | TRBV12-3/TRBV12-4 | TGTGCCAGCGGGTTCTCGGGACTAGCCTTCGAGCAGTACTTC | CASGFSGLAFEQYF
TRBD1 | few | TRBJ1-6 | TRBV20-1 | TGCAGTGCTAGAGGCGGGACAGGGATTAATTCACCCCTCCACTTT | CSARGGTGINSPLHF
- | many | TRBJ2-7 | TRBV15 | TGTGCCACCAGCCTCGACAGCCGACCCTACGAGCAGTACTTC | CATSLDSRPYEQYF
TRBD2 | - | TRBJ2-1 | TRBV12-3/TRBV12-4 | TGTGCCAGCAGTCTTCTAGCGGTGAGTGGGGGTGAGCAGTTCTTC | CASSLLAVSGGEQFF
- | - | TRBJ2-5 | TRBV7-9 | TGTGCCAGCAGCTTAGGTTCCGACAGCCTCGGAGAGACCCAGTACTTC | CASSLGSDSLGETQYF
- | - | TRBJ2-2 | TRBV28 | TGTGCCAGCAGTTCCCGCGGGGAGTCCACCGGGGAGCTGTTTTTT | CASSSRGESTGELFF
TRBD2 | few | TRBJ2-5 | TRBV28 | TGTGCCACCACAACCCTAGGGACTAGCGAAGAGACCCAGTACTTC | CATTTLGTSEETQYF
TRBD2 | few | TRBJ2-2 | TRBV4-1 | TGCGCCAGCAGCCCTTCGCACCTTACAGAGCGGGGGACCGGGGAGCTGTTTTTT | CASSPSHLTERGTGELFF
- | few | TRBJ1-1 | TRBV7-9 | TGTGCCAGCAGCTTCGGGCCGAACACTGAAGCTTTCTTT | CASSFGPNTEAFF
TRBD1 | few | TRBJ2-7 | TRBV12-3/TRBV12-4 | TGTGCCAGCAGTACTCGACAGGGGAACGAGCAGTACTTC | CASSTRQGNEQYF
- | - | TRBJ2-1 | TRBV6-2/TRBV6-3 | TGTGCCAGCAGTTCCCCAATGCTAGCCGATGAGCAGTTCTTC | CASSSPMLADEQFF
TRBD1 | - | TRBJ2-6 | TRBV6-1 | TGTGCCAGCACCCGAATCACAGGGGTATGGGACGTCCTGACTTTC | CASTRITGVWDVLTF
- | - | TRBJ2-1 | TRBV29-1 | TGCAGCGTTGAAGATCTTCAGTGGAGTGAGCAGTTCTTC | CSVEDLQWSEQFF
- | - | TRBJ2-1 | TRBV7-8 | TGTGCCAGCAGCTCGGCGGTTGAGCAGTTCTTC | CASSSAVEQFF
- | - | TRBJ2-1 | TRBV20-1 | TGCAGTGCTAGGGCAACAGGGTTGGGTGAGCAGTTCTTC | CSARATGLGEQFF
- | few | TRBJ2-1 | TRBV11-3 | TGTGCCAGCAGCTTATTGGCGGGAATAACCTACAATGAGCAGTTCTTC | CASSLLAGITYNEQFF
TRBD1 | few | TRBJ2-1 | TRBV27 | TGTGCCAGCCGAGTAAGGACAGGAGACTCCAATGAGCAGTTCTTC | CASRVRTGDSNEQFF
- | - | TRBJ2-5 | TRBV29-1 | TGCAGCGTTGCGGGGTACCAAGAGACCCAGTACTTC | CSVAGYQETQYF